Each of the 27 T cell receptor beta chains below was sequenced from the same sample in a study of blood T cell repertoires in COVID-19. Assay used: immunoSEQ multiplex PCR; TCRdb lists only in-frame clones, some missing. The sample includes roughly 180,000 clones, approximately 79% seen only once; the top ten take roughly 17%. Sequencing input: peripheral blood. All receptors come from a man aged 55 to 70 with active or convalescent COVID-19.

There are a few counts of this clone. The J gene is TRBJ1-6, the V gene TRBV28, with 7 bases aligning to TRBD1. This CDR3 has 13 residues. V dropped 8 bases and J dropped 7; count of bases not matched to a gene: 5. From germline, CDR1 is MDHEN and CDR2 SYDVKM. The CDR3 coding sequence is TGTGCCAGCTGGGACAGACTAAATTCACCCCTCCACTTT. This gives the protein CASWDRLNSPLHF.

This chain links TRBV13 with TRBJ2-6; 9 bases agree with TRBD1. Unmatched junction bases numbered 8, after V lost 5 bases and J lost 12 bases. The CDR3 contains 14 residues. Germline CDR1 and CDR2: PRHDT and FYEKMQ (reference sequence). For the CDR3, the DNA is TGTGCCAGCAGCGTGCGGACAGGGGCGAGCGTCCTGACTTTC. This sequence encodes CASSVRTGASVLTF.

CDR3 in DNA: TGTGCCAGTAGTTCGGACAGGGGGAGGAATGAGCAGTTCTTC. Its protein is CASSSDRGRNEQFF. The chain has TRBV19 and TRBJ2-1; 10 nucleotides agree with TRBD1. V trimming: 5 bases; J trimming: 7 bases; junction bases outside the gene matches: 5. The germline gives CDR1 LNHDA, CDR2 SQIVND (reference sequence). The CDR3 totals 14 residues.

This clone was found once. V usage is TRBV13 and J usage is TRBJ2-2, with a tentative D call TRBD2 (5 bases). Germline V CDR1 and CDR2: PRHDT, FYEKMQ (reference sequence). The V gene lost 1 base and the J gene lost 1 base, with 7 bases spanning the gap. There are 15 residues in the CDR3. The CDR3 coding sequence is TGTGCCAGCAGCTTAGTACGGGAGAACACCGGGGAGCTGTTTTTT. Protein: CASSLVRENTGELFF.

On this clone: A much larger clone lies one base from this, so it may be a read error. The chain recombines TRBV6-5 with TRBJ2-5, with TRBD2 as a possible D gene (6 bases). The V end lost 5 bases, the J end lost 4 bases, and 8 bases lay between the germline ends. CDR1 is MNHEY, CDR2 SVGAGI, per germline. The CDR3 loop spans 12 amino acids. This CDR3 is CASSRDLETQYF. The DNA of the CDR3 is TGTGCCAGCAGTCGGGACTTAGAGACCCAGTACTTC.

This chain joins TRBV7-6 and TRBJ2-7; TRBD1 matches at 7 bases. This CDR3 is 15 amino acids long. Germline V gene data show CDR1 as SGHVS and CDR2 as FNYEAQ. V lost 4 bases to trimming and J lost 3 bases; unmatched junction nucleotides: 9. In nucleotides, the CDR3 is TGTGCCAGCAGCTCCGGTAACAGGGGAATCTACGAGCAGTACTTC. It yields the protein CASSSGNRGIYEQYF.

This clone was detected many times. The CDR3 DNA reads TGTGCCAGCAGCTCTCGCCCTGGGACAGCCAGTCAAAATGAAAAACTGTTTTTT. This codes for CASSSRPGTASQNEKLFF. The V call is TRBV5-5, the J call TRBJ1-4; 7 bases align to TRBD1. The CDR3 contains 18 residues. Germline V gene sequence: CDR1 SGHKS, CDR2 YYEKEE (reference sequence). V lost 3 bases to trimming and J lost 5 bases; unmatched junction nucleotides: 16. The full variable domain, rest sourced from reference TRBV5-5 and TRBJ1-4, is DAGVTQSPTHLIKTRGQQVTLRCSPISGHKSVSWYQQVLGQGPQFIFQYYEKEERGRGNFPDRFSARQFPNYSSELNVNALLLGDSALYLCASSSRPGTASQNEKLFFGSGTQLSVL.

This sequence joins TRBV7-2 and TRBJ2-1; 10 bases line up with TRBD2. CDR1 SGHTA and CDR2 FQGNSA come from the germline V gene. V was pared by 1 base and J by 10 bases, with 13 bases of the junction left unmatched. This CDR3 region has 17 residues. In DNA form, the CDR3 reads TGTGCCAGCAGCTTAGGAGGATCAGCGGGAGGGTTAAGCGAGCAGTTCTTC. Translating it yields CASSLGGSAGGLSEQFF.

This clone was observed a few times. V usage is TRBV23-1 and J usage is TRBJ1-2; D might be TRBD1 (6 bases). TRBV23-1 is reported as an ORF; its role is uncertain. The CDR3 has 15 residues. V shed 6 bases and J shed 1 base, with 15 bases lying between them. This chain's CDR3 is CASRDGRGINYGYTF. The CDR3 DNA follows: TGCGCCAGCAGGGACGGCAGGGGAATTAACTATGGCTACACCTTC.

The rearrangement links TRBV28 to TRBJ1-2; D is possibly TRBD1 (5 bases). The CDR3 runs to 16 residues. CDR1 is MDHEN, CDR2 SYDVKM, per germline. V lost 5 bases and J lost 3, with 19 bases in between. As DNA, the CDR3 is TGTGCCAGCAGTATACCGAACGGGCAGGGTGACTATGGCTACACCTTC. It specifies CASSIPNGQGDYGYTF.

The chain has TRBV6-1 and TRBJ1-1; D is uncertain. The CDR3 has 14 residues. Germline V lookup: CDR1 MNHNS, CDR2 SASEGT. The V end was cut by 5 bases, the J end by 1 base, with 11 bases between. The CDR3 here is CASSLLRGNTEAFF. CDR3 bases: TGTGCCAGCAGTCTCCTTCGGGGGAACACTGAAGCTTTCTTT.

V and J are TRBV27 and TRBJ1-4, with a tentative D call TRBD1 (6 bases). Trimming removed 6 bases at V and 4 bases at J, with 12 bases between. The CDR3 length is 14 residues. Germline values: CDR1 MNHEY, CDR2 SMNVEV (reference sequence). The CDR3 protein is CASRRTVGNEKLFF. In DNA, the CDR3 is TGTGCCAGCAGACGGACAGTGGGTAATGAAAAACTGTTTTTT.

This chain links TRBV7-3 with TRBJ2-7, with unresolved D. The CDR3 runs to 13 residues. V was shortened by 1 base and J by 6 bases, with 10 bases between the two germline ends. Germline CDR1 reads SGHTA; CDR2 reads FQGTGA. The CDR3 loop reads CASSLNPLREQYF. Here the CDR3 DNA reads TGTGCCAGCAGCTTAAACCCCCTACGCGAGCAGTACTTC.

The chain is built from TRBV6-2 or TRBV6-3 and TRBJ1-1, with a possible D match to TRBD1 (6 bases). The CDR3 loop spans 15 amino acids. Trimming cost V 6 bases and J 6 bases, with 20 bases left between them. Germline-derived CDR1 and CDR2 are MNHEY and SVGEGT. The CDR3 region has the DNA TGTGCCAGCAGCCCTCATACCGGACAGCCCTCTGAAGCTTTCTTT. Protein: CASSPHTGQPSEAFF.

The table lists this clone with a few counts. The identical CDR3 is also encoded by other nucleotide sequences in the sample. The rearrangement joins TRBV28 to TRBJ1-1; D call uncertain. The V end lost 1 base, the J end lost 0 bases, and 6 bases lay between the germline ends. The CDR3 totals 14 residues. Germline lookup yields CDR1 MDHEN and CDR2 SYDVKM. The CDR3 region has the DNA TGTGCCAGCAGTTTATTACTCATGAACACTGAAGCTTTCTTT. This codes for CASSLLLMNTEAFF.

The rearrangement uses TRBV19 and TRBJ2-3; maybe TRBD2 (6 bases). This CDR3 has 17 residues. The germline gives CDR1 LNHDA, CDR2 SQIVND (reference sequence). Between the trimmed V and J ends, which lost 1 base and 4 bases, there was a span of 18 bases. The CDR3 DNA follows: TGTGCCAGTAGTATAGGGGGGGTTAGTACCAACTCAGATACGCAGTATTTT. Translated: CASSIGGVSTNSDTQYF.

The V gene is TRBV6-5, the J gene TRBJ2-2; TRBD1 matches at 7 bases. This CDR3 comprises 15 residues. V lost 0 bases to trimming and J lost 6 bases; unmatched junction nucleotides: 4. Germline V CDR1 and CDR2: MNHEY, SVGAGI. CDR3 nucleotides: TGTGCCAGCAGTTACTCACAGGGGAATGCCGGGGAGCTGTTTTTT. Its protein is CASSYSQGNAGELFF.

This chain links TRBV2 with TRBJ2-5; D might be TRBD2 (5 bases). The V end was cut by 3 bases, the J end by 2 bases, with 13 bases between. The CDR3 has 15 residues. Germline values: CDR1 SNHLY, CDR2 FYNNEI. CDR3 sequence (DNA): TGTGCCAGCAGTGACCTACGGGGAACTCAAGAGACCCAGTACTTC. Its protein is CASSDLRGTQETQYF.

This clone is a singleton in its sample. The chain joins TRBV5-6 to TRBJ1-1; 9 bases align to TRBD1. V lost 4 bases to trimming and J lost 5 bases; unmatched junction nucleotides: 9. Germline lookup yields CDR1 SGHDT and CDR2 YYEEEE. The CDR3 extends over 15 amino acids. In DNA, the CDR3 is TGTGCCAGCAGCGGATGGACAGGGGAGAGTACTGAAGCTTTCTTT. Translated, it gives CASSGWTGESTEAFF.

The chain uses TRBV5-4 and TRBJ2-3; 7 bases agree with TRBD2. Germline-derived CDR1 and CDR2 are SGHNT and YYREEE (reference sequence). V lost 0 bases and J lost 6; bases outside the gene matches: 7. CDR3 length: 15 amino acids. CDR3 residues: CASSLEAGVGDTQYF. The DNA of the CDR3 is TGTGCCAGCAGCTTGGAGGCGGGAGTAGGGGATACGCAGTATTTT.

The V call is TRBV28, the J call TRBJ1-2; 7 bases are a match to TRBD1. The CDR3 is 14 residues long. The germline gives CDR1 MDHEN, CDR2 SYDVKM. Trimming cost V 7 bases and J 2 bases; bases outside gene matches: 7. DNA of the CDR3: TGTGCCAGCATCCCACCGGGACAGAACTATGGCTACACCTTC. This translates into CASIPPGQNYGYTF.

The J gene is TRBJ1-4, the V gene TRBV2; tentatively, D is TRBD1 (6 bases). CDR1 and CDR2 (germline): SNHLY, FYNNEI. The CDR3 has 15 amino acids. Between the trimmed V and J ends, which lost 2 bases and 8 bases, there was a span of 15 bases. The CDR3 sequence: CASSESPPGDEKLFF. In DNA form, the CDR3 reads TGTGCCAGCAGTGAATCACCTCCAGGGGACGAAAAACTGTTTTTT.

This clone was seen more than once but under ten times. The V gene is TRBV29-1, the J gene TRBJ1-3, with D uncertain. CDR3 size: 13 residues. The V gene lost 4 bases and the J gene lost 0 bases, with 7 bases spanning the gap. Germline CDR1 is SQVTM and CDR2 is ANQGSEA. As DNA, the CDR3 is TGCAGCGTTGGGGAGTACTCTGGAAACACCATATATTTT. As protein: CSVGEYSGNTIYF.

The chain employs TRBV7-3 and TRBJ2-5; D is unclear. The CDR3 is 15 residues long. Germline V lookup: CDR1 SGHTA, CDR2 FQGTGA. The V end was cut by 2 bases, the J end by 4 bases, with 14 bases between. The CDR3 DNA is TGTGCCAGCAGCTTATTAGGTGGGCCCGGAGAGACCCAGTACTTC. Its translation is CASSLLGGPGETQYF. Full variable domain (missing parts from reference TRBV7-3 and TRBJ2-5): GAGVSQTPSNKVTEKGKYVELRCDPISGHTALYWYRQSLGQGPEFLIYFQGTGAADDSGLPNDRFFAVRPEGSVSTLKIQRTERGDSAVYLCASSLLGGPGETQYFGPGTRLLVL.

The chain employs TRBV19 and TRBJ1-2; 7 bases line up with TRBD1. Germline CDR1 LNHDA, CDR2 SQIVND (reference sequence). The ends lost 4 bases at V and 4 bases at J; junction bases unmatched: 9. This CDR3 has 15 residues. The CDR3 region is CASSTAGTASYGYTF. Written as DNA, the CDR3 is TGTGCCAGTAGTACCGCCGGGACAGCAAGCTATGGCTACACCTTC. Looking up the rest from reference TRBV19 and TRBJ1-2 gives the full variable domain: DGGITQSPKYLFRKEGQNVTLSCEQNLNHDAMYWYRQDPGQGLRLIYYSQIVNDFQKGDIAEGYSVSREKKESFPLTVTSAQKNPTAFYLCASSTAGTASYGYTFGSGTRLTVV.

The genes are TRBV7-3 and TRBJ2-1; TRBD2 matches at 8 bases. In germline, CDR1 is SGHTA, CDR2 FQGTGA. V lost 6 bases and J lost 4; bases outside the gene matches: 8. The CDR3 covers 15 residues. The CDR3 loop reads CASRSSGSAYNEQFF. CDR3 nucleotide sequence: TGTGCCAGCAGGTCCAGCGGGAGCGCTTACAATGAGCAGTTCTTC.

J is TRBJ2-5 and V is TRBV4-1; perhaps TRBD2 as D (6 bases). The germline V gene encodes CDR1 MGHRA and CDR2 YSYEKL. The CDR3 has 17 residues. V gave up 3 bases and J gave up 4 bases, with 21 bases separating them. The CDR3 DNA is TGCGCCAGCAGCCACTCCTATCAGACGGGAGCGGGAGAGACCCAGTACTTC. It is translated as CASSHSYQTGAGETQYF.